Below, 32 T cell receptor beta chains from the same sample are listed, as sequenced in a study of cytomegalovirus exposure and HLA in healthy donors. The PCR made use of 60 Vbeta and 13 Jbeta primers. Profiled with immunoSEQ multiplex PCR; TCRdb holds only in-frame clones, not every one. The table records roughly 100,000 clones, approximately 81% of them present only once. Sample: PBMCs. The receptors derive from a man in his thirties or forties in good health and CMV-seronegative.

This chain joins TRBV27 and TRBJ1-2, with TRBD1 identical over 7 bases. CDR3 size: 13 residues. Germline V gene sequence: CDR1 MNHEY, CDR2 SMNVEV (reference sequence). The trim removed 6 bases at V and 7 bases at J, leaving 8 bases unmatched. CDR3 residues: CASRRGTAGGYTF. Here the CDR3 DNA reads TGTGCCAGCAGGAGAGGGACAGCGGGTGGCTACACCTTC.

The rearrangement uses TRBV4-1 and TRBJ2-1; 8 bases are shared with TRBD2. Trimming took 2 bases from V and 0 from J; bases not matched to a gene: 6. Germline assignment: CDR1 MGHRA and CDR2 YSYEKL. There are 17 residues in the CDR3. The CDR3: CASSQHSGESSYNEQFF. CDR3 bases: TGCGCCAGCAGCCAACATAGCGGGGAGAGCTCCTACAATGAGCAGTTCTTC.

V is TRBV19 and J is TRBJ1-2; TRBD1 aligns across 7 bases. The germline gives CDR1 LNHDA, CDR2 SQIVND (reference sequence). The CDR3 has 16 residues. The J segment lost 0 bases and the V segment lost 5 bases, leaving 9 bases of the junction unmatched. The CDR3, as DNA: TGTGCCAGTAGTCCCCCCGGGACAGCAGCTAACTATGGCTACACCTTC. It yields the protein CASSPPGTAANYGYTF.

The chain recombines TRBV6-1 with TRBJ1-4; D is undetermined. The germline CDR1 and CDR2 sequences are MNHNS and SASEGT. The CDR3 sequence is 13 residues long. V was clipped by 3 bases and J by 4 bases, with 6 bases between them. The DNA of the CDR3 is TGTGCCAGCAGTGAGGGCCTTAATGAAAAACTGTTTTTT. It yields the protein CASSEGLNEKLFF.

The chain couples TRBV29-1 to TRBJ1-2; tentative D call: TRBD1 (5 bases). Trimming pared 0 bases from V and 4 bases from J, leaving 9 bases between. This CDR3 has 13 amino acids. Germline V gene data show CDR1 as SQVTM and CDR2 as ANQGSEA. DNA for the CDR3: TGCAGCGTTGAAGATCCAGGGCCCTATGGCTACACCTTC. This translates into CSVEDPGPYGYTF.

The gene calls are TRBV15 and TRBJ2-1, with 10 positions matching TRBD2. The V and J ends lost 3 bases and 4 bases, in that order; junction bases with no gene match: 3. This CDR3 spans 15 amino acids. Germline CDR1 reads LNHNV; CDR2 reads YYDKDF (reference sequence). This chain's CDR3 is CATSSTSGDYNEQFF. The CDR3 nucleotides are TGTGCCACCAGCAGTACTAGCGGGGATTACAATGAGCAGTTCTTC.

This clone was found once. This rearrangement joins TRBV19 to TRBJ2-2; D may be TRBD2 (5 bases). The V gene's germline CDR1 is LNHDA and CDR2 SQIVND (reference sequence). The CDR3 sequence is 15 residues long. V dropped 4 bases and J dropped 1 base, with 10 bases sitting between them. CDR3 loop: CASSNSGLNTGELFF. Here the CDR3 DNA reads TGTGCCAGTAGTAACAGCGGCTTGAACACCGGGGAGCTGTTTTTT.

V and J are TRBV19 and TRBJ1-1, with 7 bases that match TRBD1. This CDR3 contains 13 residues. Germline V lookup: CDR1 LNHDA, CDR2 SQIVND (reference sequence). Trimming took 6 bases from V and 0 from J; bases not matched to a gene: 1. The CDR3 DNA reads TGTGCCAGTAGCGGGACAGTGAACACTGAAGCTTTCTTT. Protein: CASSGTVNTEAFF.

This sequence joins TRBV5-1 and TRBJ2-3; D is uncertain. The germline gives CDR1 SGHRS, CDR2 YFSETQ. The V gene lost 2 bases and the J gene lost 6 bases, with 13 bases spanning the gap. The CDR3 consists of 14 residues. In nucleotides, the CDR3 is TGCGCCAGCAGCTTTCAAAACCCCGGGGATACGCAGTATTTT. Its protein is CASSFQNPGDTQYF. The variable domain in full, with the rest retrieved from reference TRBV5-1 and TRBJ2-3, is KAGVTQTPRYLIKTRGQQVTLSCSPISGHRSVSWYQQTPGQGLQFLFEYFSETQRNKGNFPGRFSGRQFSNSRSEMNVSTLELGDSALYLCASSFQNPGDTQYFGPGTRLTVL.

This clone was found once. The chain links TRBV7-2 to TRBJ2-7; 10 bases agree with TRBD2. Germline assignment: CDR1 SGHTA and CDR2 FQGNSA. V shed 5 bases and J 6 bases; nucleotides not matched to a gene: 13. The CDR3 consists of 16 residues. Here the CDR3 reads CASSPPSLAGVSEQYF. The DNA for the CDR3 is TGTGCCAGCAGCCCGCCTAGCCTAGCGGGAGTCTCCGAGCAGTACTTC.

This CDR3 is CASSPPSGGYTSTDTQYF. CDR3 nucleotides: TGTGCCAGCTCACCACCTAGCGGGGGGTATACTAGCACAGATACGCAGTATTTT. J is TRBJ2-3 and V is TRBV18; TRBD2 matches at 10 bases. Per the germline V gene, CDR1 is KGHSH and CDR2 is LQKENI. V lost 0 bases and J lost 0; bases outside the gene matches: 6. The CDR3 consists of 18 residues.

The chain uses TRBV16 and TRBJ2-1; D perhaps matches TRBD1 (6 bases). V shed 1 base and J shed 0 bases, with 13 bases lying between them. The CDR3 covers 17 residues. Germline CDR1 reads KGHSY; CDR2 reads FQNENV. The CDR3 sequence: CASSQWIADSSYNEQFF. The CDR3 region has the DNA TGTGCCAGCAGCCAATGGATCGCGGACAGCTCCTACAATGAGCAGTTCTTC.

CDR3 nucleotide sequence: TGTGCCAGCAGCTTGAAGACAGGGTACGGTGAAGCTTTCTTT. This sequence encodes CASSLKTGYGEAFF. The rearrangement uses TRBV5-8 and TRBJ1-1; 7 bases fit TRBD1. This CDR3 region has 14 residues. Germline-derived CDR1 and CDR2 are SGHTS and YDEGEE. With 1 base clipped from V and 7 bases from J, the junction kept 7 bases outside the gene matches.

The chain uses TRBV27 and TRBJ2-1, with 9 positions matching TRBD1. CDR1 is MNHEY, CDR2 SMNVEV, per germline (reference sequence). V shed 2 bases and J 3 bases; nucleotides not matched to a gene: 11. The CDR3 is 18 residues long. The CDR3 nucleotides are TGTGCCAGCAGTTTACCTCCCAGGACAGGGGTTCTCTACAATGAGCAGTTCTTC. Amino acid sequence: CASSLPPRTGVLYNEQFF.

The chain carries TRBV7-9 and TRBJ2-5; TRBD2 matches at 10 bases. This CDR3 is built from 15 residues. Trimming took 2 bases from V and 5 from J; bases not matched to a gene: 5. Looked up from germline, CDR1 is SEHNR and CDR2 is FQNEAQ (reference sequence). In DNA form, the CDR3 reads TGTGCCAGCAGCTTAAGGCTAGCGGGAGTGGAGACCCAGTACTTC. It yields the protein CASSLRLAGVETQYF. Complete variable domain (other parts from reference TRBV7-9 and TRBJ2-5): DTGVSQNPRHKITKRGQNVTFRCDPISEHNRLYWYRQTLGQGPEFLTYFQNEAQLEKSRLLSDRFSAERPKGSFSTLEIQRTEQGDSAMYLCASSLRLAGVETQYFGPGTRLLVL.

V gene TRBV25-1 combines with J gene TRBJ2-5, with D maybe TRBD2 (5 bases). The germline gives CDR1 MGHDK, CDR2 SYGVNS. The CDR3 is 13 residues long. V dropped 7 bases and J dropped 5 bases, with 14 bases sitting between them. The CDR3 bases are TGTGCCAGCAAGTTTGCGGGCGGGGAGACCCAGTACTTC. As protein: CASKFAGGETQYF. The full variable domain, completed using reference TRBV25-1 and TRBJ2-5, is EADIYQTPRYLVIGTGKKITLECSQTMGHDKMYWYQQDPGMELHLIHYSYGVNSTEKGDLSSESTVSRIRTEHFPLTLESARPSHTSQYLCASKFAGGETQYFGPGTRLLVL.

The chain joins TRBV28 to TRBJ2-3; D perhaps matches TRBD2 (6 bases). CDR1 is MDHEN, CDR2 SYDVKM, per germline. Trimming pared 8 bases from V and 5 bases from J, leaving 20 bases between. The CDR3 is made up of 15 amino acids. The CDR3 protein is CASLGGVVGLDTQYF. Written as DNA, the CDR3 is TGTGCCAGCCTTGGCGGGGTAGTTGGGTTAGATACGCAGTATTTT. The full variable domain, rest sourced from reference TRBV28 and TRBJ2-3, is DVKVTQSSRYLVKRTGEKVFLECVQDMDHENMFWYRQDPGLGLRLIYFSYDVKMKEKGDIPEGYSVSREKKERFSLILESASTNQTSMYLCASLGGVVGLDTQYFGPGTRLTVL.

The chain uses TRBV27 and TRBJ1-2; 8 nucleotides line up with TRBD1. The germline V gene encodes CDR1 MNHEY and CDR2 SMNVEV (reference sequence). There are 11 residues in the CDR3. Losses at the gene ends were 8 bases for V and 4 bases for J; bases not matched to a gene: 0. CDR3 nucleotide sequence: TGTGCCAGCGGACAGGGCTATGGCTACACCTTC. Its protein product is CASGQGYGYTF.

V is TRBV29-1 and J is TRBJ2-7; TRBD1 is a possible D gene (7 bases). Germline V gives CDR1 SQVTM, CDR2 ANQGSEA. CDR3 length: 15 residues. Trimming shortened V by 3 bases and J by 2 bases, and 17 bases separated the two germline ends. CDR3 bases: TGCAGCGTTGAGAGGGGGGCAGGGGGGACCTACGAGCAGTACTTC. Translating it yields CSVERGAGGTYEQYF.

The genes are TRBV7-2 and TRBJ1-1, with 9 bases lining up with TRBD1. Trimming at V came to 1 base and at J to 5 bases, leaving 5 bases not matched to a gene. Looked up from germline, CDR1 is SGHTA and CDR2 is FQGNSA. The CDR3 is 15 residues long. CDR3 nucleotides: TGTGCCAGCAGCTTAGTAGGACAGGGGTGGACTGAAGCTTTCTTT. This sequence encodes CASSLVGQGWTEAFF. Supplemented by reference TRBV7-2 and TRBJ1-1, the full variable domain reads GAGVSQSPSNKVTEKGKDVELRCDPISGHTALYWYRQSLGQGLEFLIYFQGNSAPDKSGLPSDRFSAERTGGSVSTLTIQRTQQEDSAVYLCASSLVGQGWTEAFFGQGTRLTVV.

The chain is built from TRBV10-2 and TRBJ1-1; a possible D gene is TRBD1 (5 bases). V lost 2 bases to trimming and J lost 7 bases, with 11 bases between them. CDR1 and CDR2 (germline): WSHSY, SAAADI. The CDR3 extends over 13 amino acids. The CDR3 loop is CASSEGRVNEAFF. The CDR3 region has the DNA TGCGCCAGCAGTGAGGGCAGGGTCAATGAAGCTTTCTTT.

The V and J genes are TRBV30 and TRBJ1-2; 7 bases match TRBD1. The CDR3 loop spans 13 amino acids. V lost 3 bases, J lost 4 bases, and 5 bases stayed unmatched. Germline-derived CDR1 and CDR2 are GTSNPN and SVGIG (reference sequence). CDR3 sequence reads: CAWRGTESYGYTF. CDR3 sequence (DNA): TGTGCCTGGAGGGGGACAGAGTCCTATGGCTACACCTTC.

J is TRBJ2-5 and V is TRBV7-2, with D perhaps TRBD1 (6 bases). Trimming cost V 4 bases and J 4 bases, with 13 bases left between them. The CDR3 has 14 residues. Germline V gene data show CDR1 as SGHTA and CDR2 as FQGNSA. As DNA, the CDR3 is TGTGCCAGCAGCTACCAAACAGGGAGAGAGACCCAGTACTTC. It codes for CASSYQTGRETQYF.

The genes are TRBV7-6 and TRBJ1-6; TRBD1 matches at 7 bases. Germline CDR1 SGHVS, CDR2 FNYEAQ. This CDR3 is built from 14 residues. Losses at the gene ends were 1 base for V and 7 bases for J; bases not matched to a gene: 1. In DNA form, the CDR3 reads TGTGCCAGCAGCTTAGAGACAGGGAATTCACCCCTCCACTTT. Translation: CASSLETGNSPLHF.

Details on this clone: Mismatch with germline at one junction end may stem from a read error. This specimen includes other DNA sequences encoding the same CDR3. The chain recombines TRBV28 with TRBJ1-4, with TRBD1 matching 8 bases. Germline CDR1 is MDHEN and CDR2 is SYDVKM. There are 16 residues in the CDR3. CDR3 residues: CASSTRRQGKREKLFF. DNA for the CDR3: TGCGCCAGCAGTACTCGACGACAGGGGAAGCGTGAAAAACTGTTTTTT.

V gene TRBV9 combines with J gene TRBJ1-6; 9 nucleotides agree with TRBD1. V was clipped by 3 bases and J by 6 bases; unmatched bases: 7. The CDR3 extends over 16 amino acids. Germline V gene sequence: CDR1 SGDLS, CDR2 YYNGEE. The CDR3 loop reads CASSGPGTGINSPLHF. CDR3 coding DNA: TGTGCCAGCAGCGGACCCGGGACAGGGATTAATTCACCCCTCCACTTT.

The chain joins TRBV9 to TRBJ2-1, with D perhaps matching TRBD2 (5 bases). The CDR3 has 15 amino acids. The germline V gene encodes CDR1 SGDLS and CDR2 YYNGEE. V lost 4 bases to trimming and J lost 0 bases, with 11 bases between them. The CDR3, as DNA: TGTGCCAGCAGCCCCCAGCGGACCTCCTACAATGAGCAGTTCTTC. Its translation: CASSPQRTSYNEQFF.

This chain joins TRBV25-1 and TRBJ1-4; 9 bases match TRBD1. Trimming at V came to 3 bases and at J to 3 bases, leaving 2 bases not matched to a gene. The CDR3 loop spans 15 amino acids. CDR1 is MGHDK, CDR2 SYGVNS, per germline. The CDR3 sequence: CASSDWDRANEKLFF. The DNA of the CDR3 is TGTGCCAGCAGTGACTGGGACAGGGCTAATGAAAAACTGTTTTTT.

The chain employs TRBV4-3 and TRBJ1-1; TRBD1 aligns across 10 bases. CDR1 and CDR2 from the germline V gene are LGHNA and YSLEER. The CDR3 has 14 residues. After removal of 8 bases from V and 8 bases from J, the junction contained 11 bases not matched to a gene. In DNA, the CDR3 is TGCGCCAGCCGAAAGGGGAGGGACAGGGGAGAAGCTTTCTTT. The encoded protein is CASRKGRDRGEAFF.

The chain employs TRBV13 and TRBJ2-1; D may be TRBD2 (6 bases). CDR1 is PRHDT, CDR2 FYEKMQ, per germline (reference sequence). V was trimmed by 1 base and J by 9 bases, leaving 22 bases between them. The length of the CDR3 is 17 residues. Here the CDR3 reads CASSLVLGAGILSEQFF. CDR3 in DNA: TGTGCCAGCAGCTTAGTTTTAGGGGCGGGGATTTTGAGTGAGCAGTTCTTC.

The rearrangement uses TRBV5-1 and TRBJ1-2, with D hard to call. Germline V CDR1 and CDR2: SGHRS, YFSETQ. There are 15 residues in the CDR3. Trimming took off 4 bases at V and 6 bases at J, with 19 bases between the two ends. The CDR3 DNA follows: TGCGCCAGCAGCCTGAGAGCAGAGGGCAGCCATGGCTACACCTTC. Protein sequence: CASSLRAEGSHGYTF.

This chain connects TRBV5-1 to TRBJ1-2; maybe TRBD1 (6 bases). V lost 1 base and J lost 4, with 20 bases in between. The CDR3 length is 17 residues. Looked up from germline, CDR1 is SGHRS and CDR2 is YFSETQ. The CDR3 sequence: CASSLTPVQGRAYGYTF. In DNA, the CDR3 is TGCGCCAGCAGCTTGACCCCCGTACAGGGCCGAGCCTATGGCTACACCTTC.